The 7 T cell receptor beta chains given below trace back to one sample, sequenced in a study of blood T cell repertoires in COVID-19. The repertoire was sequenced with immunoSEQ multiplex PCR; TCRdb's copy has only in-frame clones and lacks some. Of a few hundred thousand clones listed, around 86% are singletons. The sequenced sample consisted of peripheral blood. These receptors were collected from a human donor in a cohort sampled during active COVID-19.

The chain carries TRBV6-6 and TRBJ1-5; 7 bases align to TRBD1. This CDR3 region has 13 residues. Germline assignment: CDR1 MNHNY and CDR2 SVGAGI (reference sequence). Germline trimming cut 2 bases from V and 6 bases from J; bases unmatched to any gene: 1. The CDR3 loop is CASSYQGGQPQHF. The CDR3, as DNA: TGTGCCAGCAGTTACCAGGGGGGTCAGCCCCAGCATTTT.

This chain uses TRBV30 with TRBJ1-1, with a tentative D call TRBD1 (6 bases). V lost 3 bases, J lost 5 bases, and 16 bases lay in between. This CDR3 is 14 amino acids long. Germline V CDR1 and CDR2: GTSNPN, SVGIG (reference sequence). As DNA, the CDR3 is TGTGCCTGGAGAGTCCAGGGGAGGGCGACTGAAGCTTTCTTT. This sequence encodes CAWRVQGRATEAFF.

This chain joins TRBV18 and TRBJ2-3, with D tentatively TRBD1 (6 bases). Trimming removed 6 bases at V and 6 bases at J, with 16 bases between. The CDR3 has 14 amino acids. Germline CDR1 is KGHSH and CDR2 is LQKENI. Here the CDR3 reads CASSLGQIGDTQYF. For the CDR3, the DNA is TGTGCCAGCTCCCTAGGACAGATTGGGGATACGCAGTATTTT.

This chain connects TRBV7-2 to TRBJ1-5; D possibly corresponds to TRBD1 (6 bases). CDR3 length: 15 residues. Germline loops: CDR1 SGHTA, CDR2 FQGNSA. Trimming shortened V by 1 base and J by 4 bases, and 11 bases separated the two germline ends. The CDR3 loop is CASSLGGRGNQPQHF. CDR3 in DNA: TGTGCCAGCAGCTTAGGGGGTAGGGGGAATCAGCCCCAGCATTTT. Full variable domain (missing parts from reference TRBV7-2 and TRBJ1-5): GAGVSQSPSNKVTEKGKDVELRCDPISGHTALYWYRQSLGQGLEFLIYFQGNSAPDKSGLPSDRFSAERTGGSVSTLTIQRTQQEDSAVYLCASSLGGRGNQPQHFGDGTRLSIL.

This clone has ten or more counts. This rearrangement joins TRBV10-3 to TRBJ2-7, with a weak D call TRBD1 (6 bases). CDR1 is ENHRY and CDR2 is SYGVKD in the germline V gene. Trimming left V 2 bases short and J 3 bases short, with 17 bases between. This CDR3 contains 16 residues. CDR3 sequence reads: CAISEMKDRHHYEQYF. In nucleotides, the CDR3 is TGTGCCATCAGTGAGATGAAAGACAGGCACCACTACGAGCAGTACTTC.

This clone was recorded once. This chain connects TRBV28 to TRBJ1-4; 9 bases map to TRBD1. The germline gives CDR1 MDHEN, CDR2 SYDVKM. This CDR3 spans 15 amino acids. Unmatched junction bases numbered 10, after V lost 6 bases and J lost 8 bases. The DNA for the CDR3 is TGTGCCAGCAGGCCCGGGACAGGGTTGTCAGAAAAACTGTTTTTT. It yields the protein CASRPGTGLSEKLFF.

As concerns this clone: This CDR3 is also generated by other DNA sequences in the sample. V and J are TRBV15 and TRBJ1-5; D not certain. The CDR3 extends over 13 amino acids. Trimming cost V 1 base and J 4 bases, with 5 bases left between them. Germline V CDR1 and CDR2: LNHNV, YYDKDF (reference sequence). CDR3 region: CATSRGRNQPQHF. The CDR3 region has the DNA TGTGCCACCAGCAGAGGTAGAAATCAGCCCCAGCATTTT.